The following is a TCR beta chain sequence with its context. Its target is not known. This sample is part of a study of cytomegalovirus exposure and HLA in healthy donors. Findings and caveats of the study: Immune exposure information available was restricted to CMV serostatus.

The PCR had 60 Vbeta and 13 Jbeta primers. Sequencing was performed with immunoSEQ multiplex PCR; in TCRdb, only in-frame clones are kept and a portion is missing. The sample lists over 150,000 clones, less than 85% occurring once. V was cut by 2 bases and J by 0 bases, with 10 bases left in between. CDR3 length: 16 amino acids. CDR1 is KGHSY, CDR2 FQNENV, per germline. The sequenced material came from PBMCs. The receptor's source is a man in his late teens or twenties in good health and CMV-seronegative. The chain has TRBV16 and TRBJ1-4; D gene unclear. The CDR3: CASSQGRYSTNEKLFF. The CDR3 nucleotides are TGTGCCAGCAGCCAAGGGCGCTACTCAACTAATGAAAAACTGTTTTTT.